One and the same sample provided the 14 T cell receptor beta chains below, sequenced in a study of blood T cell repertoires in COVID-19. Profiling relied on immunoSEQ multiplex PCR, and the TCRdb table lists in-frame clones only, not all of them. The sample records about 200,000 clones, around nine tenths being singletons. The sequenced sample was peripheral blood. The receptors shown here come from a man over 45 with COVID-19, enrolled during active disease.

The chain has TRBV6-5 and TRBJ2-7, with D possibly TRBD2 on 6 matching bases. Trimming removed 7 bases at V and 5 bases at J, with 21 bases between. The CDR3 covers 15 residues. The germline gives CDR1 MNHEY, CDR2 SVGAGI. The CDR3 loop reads CASTRYTGVLHEQYF. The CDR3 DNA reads TGTGCCAGCACAAGATACACGGGGGTGCTCCACGAGCAGTACTTC.

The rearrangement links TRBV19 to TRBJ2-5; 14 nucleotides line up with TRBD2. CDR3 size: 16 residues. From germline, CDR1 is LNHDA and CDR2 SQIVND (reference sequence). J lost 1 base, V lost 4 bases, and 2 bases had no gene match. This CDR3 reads CASSSGTSGGQETQYF. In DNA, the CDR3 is TGTGCCAGTAGTAGCGGGACTAGCGGGGGCCAAGAGACCCAGTACTTC.

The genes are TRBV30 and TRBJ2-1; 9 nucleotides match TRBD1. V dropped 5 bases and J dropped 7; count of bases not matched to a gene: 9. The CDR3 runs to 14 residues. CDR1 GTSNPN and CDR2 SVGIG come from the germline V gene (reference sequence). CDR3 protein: CAWGGQGRWNEQFF. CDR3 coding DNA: TGTGCCTGGGGGGGACAGGGAAGGTGGAATGAGCAGTTCTTC.

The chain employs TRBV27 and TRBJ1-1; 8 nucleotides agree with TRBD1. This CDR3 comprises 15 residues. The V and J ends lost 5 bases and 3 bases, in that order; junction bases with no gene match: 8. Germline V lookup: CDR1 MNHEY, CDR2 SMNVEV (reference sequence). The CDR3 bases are TGTGCCAGCAGTGTACAGGGGGTGTATGACACTGAAGCTTTCTTT. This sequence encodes CASSVQGVYDTEAFF.

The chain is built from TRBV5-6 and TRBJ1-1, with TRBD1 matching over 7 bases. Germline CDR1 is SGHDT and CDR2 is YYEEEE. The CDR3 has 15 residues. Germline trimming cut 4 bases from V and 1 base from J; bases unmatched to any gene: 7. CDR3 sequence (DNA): TGTGCCAGCAGCCTAAAAGACAGGGAGAACACTGAAGCTTTCTTT. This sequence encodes CASSLKDRENTEAFF.

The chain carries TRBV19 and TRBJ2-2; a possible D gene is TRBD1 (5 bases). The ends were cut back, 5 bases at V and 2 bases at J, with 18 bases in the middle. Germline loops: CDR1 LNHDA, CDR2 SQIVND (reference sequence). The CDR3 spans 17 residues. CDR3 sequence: CASSVGPGWGNTGELFF. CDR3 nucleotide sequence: TGTGCCAGTAGTGTTGGGCCAGGGTGGGGAAACACCGGGGAGCTGTTTTTT.

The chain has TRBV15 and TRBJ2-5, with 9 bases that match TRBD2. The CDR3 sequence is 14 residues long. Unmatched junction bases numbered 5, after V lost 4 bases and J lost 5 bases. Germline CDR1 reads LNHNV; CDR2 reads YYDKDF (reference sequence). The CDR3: CATSKTSGGETQYF. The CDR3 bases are TGTGCCACCAGCAAGACTAGCGGAGGGGAGACCCAGTACTTC.

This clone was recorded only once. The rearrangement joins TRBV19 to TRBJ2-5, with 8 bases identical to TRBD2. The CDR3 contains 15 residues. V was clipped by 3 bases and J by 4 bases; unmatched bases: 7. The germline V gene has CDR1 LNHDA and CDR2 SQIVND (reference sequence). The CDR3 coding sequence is TGTGCCAGTAGTATTGACGGGGGGGCAGGAGAGACCCAGTACTTC. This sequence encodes CASSIDGGAGETQYF.

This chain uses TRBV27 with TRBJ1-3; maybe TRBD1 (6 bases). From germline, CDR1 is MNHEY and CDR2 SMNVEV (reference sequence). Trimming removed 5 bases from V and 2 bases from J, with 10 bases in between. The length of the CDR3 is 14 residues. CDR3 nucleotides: TGTGCCAGCAGTCTGACAGGAGCTGGAAACACCATATATTTT. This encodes CASSLTGAGNTIYF.

The CDR3 sequence: CASSLGQALSGNTIYF. The CDR3 DNA reads as TGTGCCAGCAGCCTGGGACAGGCACTCTCTGGAAACACCATATATTTT. The chain combines TRBV3-1 (or the pseudogene TRBV3-2) with TRBJ1-3, with 8 positions matching TRBD1. The CDR3 runs 16 residues. The ends lost 4 bases at V and 0 bases at J; junction bases unmatched: 5. Per the germline V gene, CDR1 is LGHDT and CDR2 is YNNKEL (reference sequence).

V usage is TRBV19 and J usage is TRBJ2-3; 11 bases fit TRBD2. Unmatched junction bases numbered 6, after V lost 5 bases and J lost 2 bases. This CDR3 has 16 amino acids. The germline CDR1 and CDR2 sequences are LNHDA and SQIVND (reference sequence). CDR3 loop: CASSSGLAASTDTQYF. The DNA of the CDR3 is TGTGCCAGTAGTTCGGGACTAGCGGCCTCCACAGATACGCAGTATTTT.

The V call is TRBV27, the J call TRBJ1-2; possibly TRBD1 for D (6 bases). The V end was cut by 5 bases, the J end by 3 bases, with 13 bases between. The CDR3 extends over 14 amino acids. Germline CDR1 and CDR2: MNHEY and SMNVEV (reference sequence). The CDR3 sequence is CASSPWDTHYGYTF. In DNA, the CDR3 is TGTGCCAGCAGTCCCTGGGACACCCACTATGGCTACACCTTC.

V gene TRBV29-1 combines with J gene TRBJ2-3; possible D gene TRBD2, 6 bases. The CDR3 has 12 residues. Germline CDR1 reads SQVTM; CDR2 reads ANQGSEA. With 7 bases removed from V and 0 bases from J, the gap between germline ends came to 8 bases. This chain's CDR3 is CSGRVSTDTQYF. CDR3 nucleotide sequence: TGCAGCGGGAGGGTTAGCACAGATACGCAGTATTTT.

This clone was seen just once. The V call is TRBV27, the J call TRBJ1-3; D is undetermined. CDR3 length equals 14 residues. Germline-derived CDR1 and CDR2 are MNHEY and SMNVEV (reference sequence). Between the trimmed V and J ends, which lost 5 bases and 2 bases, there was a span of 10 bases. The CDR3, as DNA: TGTGCCAGCAGTCCCTACCCCGCTGGAAACACCATATATTTT. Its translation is CASSPYPAGNTIYF.